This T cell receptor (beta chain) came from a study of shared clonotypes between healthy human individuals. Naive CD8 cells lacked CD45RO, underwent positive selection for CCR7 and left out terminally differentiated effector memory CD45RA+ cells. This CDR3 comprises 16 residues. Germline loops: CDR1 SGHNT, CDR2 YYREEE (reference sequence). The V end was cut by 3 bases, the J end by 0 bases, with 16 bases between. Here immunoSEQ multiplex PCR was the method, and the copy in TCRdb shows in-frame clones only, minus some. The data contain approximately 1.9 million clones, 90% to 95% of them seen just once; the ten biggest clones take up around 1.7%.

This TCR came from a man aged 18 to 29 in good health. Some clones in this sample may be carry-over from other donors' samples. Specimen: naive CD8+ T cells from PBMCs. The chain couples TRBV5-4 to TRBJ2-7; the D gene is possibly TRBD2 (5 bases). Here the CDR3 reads CASSSAGRGFSYEQYF. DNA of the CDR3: TGTGCCAGCAGCTCTGCGGGCCGCGGATTCTCCTACGAGCAGTACTTC. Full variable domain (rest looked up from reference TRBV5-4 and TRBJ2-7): ETGVTQSPTHLIKTRGQQVTLRCSSQSGHNTVSWYQQALGQGPQFIFQYYREEENGRGNFPPRFSGLQFPNYSSELNVNALELDDSALYLCASSSAGRGFSYEQYFGPGTRLTVT.